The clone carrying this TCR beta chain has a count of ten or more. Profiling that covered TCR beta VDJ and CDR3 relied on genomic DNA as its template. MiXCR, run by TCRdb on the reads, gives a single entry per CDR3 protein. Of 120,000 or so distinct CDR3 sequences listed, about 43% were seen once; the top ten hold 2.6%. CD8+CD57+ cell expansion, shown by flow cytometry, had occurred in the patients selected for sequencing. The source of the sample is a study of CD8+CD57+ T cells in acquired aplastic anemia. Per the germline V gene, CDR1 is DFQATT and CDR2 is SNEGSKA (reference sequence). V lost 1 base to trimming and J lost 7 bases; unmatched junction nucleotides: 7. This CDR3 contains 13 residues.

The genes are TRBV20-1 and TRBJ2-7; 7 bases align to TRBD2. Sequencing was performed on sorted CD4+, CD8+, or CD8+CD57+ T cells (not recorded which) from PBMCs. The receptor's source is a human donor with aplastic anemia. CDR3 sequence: CSARVLRGREQYF. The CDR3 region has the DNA TGCAGTGCTAGAGTGTTGCGGGGGAGGGAGCAGTACTTC.